Ten or more counts support the clone carrying this T cell receptor beta chain. Its antigen is as yet unknown. V shed 5 bases and J 3 bases; nucleotides not matched to a gene: 10. This CDR3 comprises 17 residues. Germline V gives CDR1 MNHNS, CDR2 SASEGT. The sample is drawn from a study of blood T cells in healthy people across ages. The use of a sample-barcoded 5' primer and a J-beta primer mix characterized a second PCR of roughly 6 to 11 cycles. A tag from a template-switch adaptor with 12 random nucleotides marked each cDNA molecule. Via MiXCR, TCRdb re-called the 5' RACE reads, giving one row per CDR3 protein. Of about 580,000 distinct CDR3 sequences detected, roughly 48% appear once; the ten largest clones hold 20% to 25%. General observations from the study: When one million T cells were used, diversity estimates were thought to be underestimates.

Sample donors were healthy Caucasian individuals that came from Russia, aged roughly 6 to 95. A minimum of 6 micrograms of total RNA was extracted per sample. The receptor was isolated from an older man in good health. The chain is built from TRBV6-1 and TRBJ1-1; 12 nucleotides match TRBD1. The sequenced sample was blood. CDR3 in DNA: TGTGCCAGCAGTCCCCGGGGACAGGGGGCCGGGTACACTGAAGCTTTCTTT. Translated, it gives CASSPRGQGAGYTEAFF.